The present T cell receptor beta chain was sequenced within a study of blood T cell repertoires in COVID-19. The overall study: PBMCs, B-cell-depleted T cells, or T cells were the source of the cDNA or gDNA that made up the material.

Source study methods: How many nucleated cells were present was estimated from reference gene primer amplification. Using immunoSEQ multiplex PCR, the repertoire was profiled, and TCRdb retains in-frame clones only, with some absent. The V and J calls and clone size are taken from that table; D and trimming were inferred from the DNA. The table records some 160,000 clones, about 80% of them present only once. Donors were grouped by their self-reported clinical history. Cohort 3 donors counted as recovered after two negative PCRs, clearance, or resolved symptoms. Trimming took 3 bases from V and 1 from J, leaving 9 bases between them. This CDR3 has 14 residues. Germline V CDR1 and CDR2: SGHVS, FQNEAQ.

The material sequenced was PBMCs or T cells enriched from blood (not recorded which). The V call is TRBV7-8, the J call TRBJ1-1; D is uncertain. The source is a woman in her fifties or sixties who had recovered from COVID-19. CDR3 region: CASSFLQSNTEAFF. The CDR3 region has the DNA TGTGCCAGCAGCTTCCTCCAGTCGAACACTGAAGCTTTCTTT. Based on the CDR3 plus reference TRBV7-8 and TRBJ1-1, the full variable domain is GAGVSQSPRYKVAKRGQDVALRCDPISGHVSLFWYQQALGQGPEFLTYFQNEAQLDKSGLPSDRFFAERPEGSVSTLKIQRTQQEDSAVYLCASSFLQSNTEAFFGQGTRLTVV.